The text below deals with one TCR beta chain. Its antigen is as yet unknown. The record originates from a study of Ad26.COV2.S vaccination and SARS-CoV-2 variants. Across the study: Ad26.COV2.S was injected intramuscularly once or twice, 56 days apart.

The assay was immunoSEQ multiplex PCR, and TCRdb's table has in-frame clones only and misses some. The sample holds more than 300,000 clones; around 81% are singletons and the top ten take 2.1%. Treatment meaning: around 19 received Ad26.COV2.S at low or high dose, single or two shots; roughly five received placebo; per-sample allocation not given. Sampling took place 63 days after the first vaccine or placebo injection. CDR1 is SGHVS, CDR2 FQNEAQ, per germline. This CDR3 comprises 18 residues. Trimming removed 6 bases at V and 0 bases at J, with 18 bases between. Study outcomes and limitations: Overall T cell responses may have been underestimated by the analyses of TCR breadth and depth.

This rearrangement joins TRBV7-8 to TRBJ2-6; D gene unclear. This sequence was found in a person aged 18-65 years who received the Ad26.COV2.S COVID-19 vaccine or a placebo. The material was peripheral blood, obtained in a trial of Ad26.COV2.S vaccine versus placebo. This CDR3 reads CASSPSVIPLSGANVLTF. For the CDR3, the DNA is TGTGCCAGCAGTCCTTCGGTAATCCCCCTCTCTGGGGCCAACGTCCTGACTTTC.